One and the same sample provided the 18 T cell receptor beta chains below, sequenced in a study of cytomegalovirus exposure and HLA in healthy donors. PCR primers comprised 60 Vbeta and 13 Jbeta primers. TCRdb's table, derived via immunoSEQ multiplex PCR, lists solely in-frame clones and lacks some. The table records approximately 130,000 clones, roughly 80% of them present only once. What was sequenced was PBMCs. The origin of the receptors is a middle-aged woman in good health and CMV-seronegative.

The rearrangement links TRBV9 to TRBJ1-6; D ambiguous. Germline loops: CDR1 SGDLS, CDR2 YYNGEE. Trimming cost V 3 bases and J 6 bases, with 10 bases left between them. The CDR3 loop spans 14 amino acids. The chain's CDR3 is CASSGAGSNSPLHF. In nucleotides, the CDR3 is TGTGCCAGCAGCGGAGCGGGGTCTAATTCACCCCTCCACTTT.

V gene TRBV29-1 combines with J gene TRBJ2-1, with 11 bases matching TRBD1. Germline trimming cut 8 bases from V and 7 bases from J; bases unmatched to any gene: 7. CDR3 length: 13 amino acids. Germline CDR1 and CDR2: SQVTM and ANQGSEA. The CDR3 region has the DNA TGCAGCACAGGACAGGGGGCTGTGAATGAGCAGTTCTTC. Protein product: CSTGQGAVNEQFF.

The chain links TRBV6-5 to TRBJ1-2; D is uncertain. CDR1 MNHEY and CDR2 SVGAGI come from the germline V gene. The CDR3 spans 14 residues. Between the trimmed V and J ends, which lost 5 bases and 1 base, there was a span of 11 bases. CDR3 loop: CASSQARNNYGYTF. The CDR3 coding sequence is TGTGCCAGCAGTCAAGCCAGGAATAACTATGGCTACACCTTC.

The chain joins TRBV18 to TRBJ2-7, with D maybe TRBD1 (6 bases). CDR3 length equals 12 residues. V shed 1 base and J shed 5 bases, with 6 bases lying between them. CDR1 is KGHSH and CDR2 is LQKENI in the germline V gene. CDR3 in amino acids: CASSPQGDEQYF. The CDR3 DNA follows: TGTGCCAGCTCACCACAGGGGGACGAGCAGTACTTC.

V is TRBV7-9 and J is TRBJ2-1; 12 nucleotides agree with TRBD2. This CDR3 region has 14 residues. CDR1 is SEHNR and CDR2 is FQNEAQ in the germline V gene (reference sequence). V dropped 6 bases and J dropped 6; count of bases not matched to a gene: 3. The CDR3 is CASSSLAGGNEQFF. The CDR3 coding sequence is TGTGCCAGCAGTTCACTAGCGGGGGGCAATGAGCAGTTCTTC.

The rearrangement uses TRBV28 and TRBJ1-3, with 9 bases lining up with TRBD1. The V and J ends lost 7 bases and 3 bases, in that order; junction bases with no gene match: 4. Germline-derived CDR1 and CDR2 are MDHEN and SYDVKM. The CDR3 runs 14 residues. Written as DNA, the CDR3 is TGTGCCAGCACCGTGACAGGGGGTGGAAACACCATATATTTT. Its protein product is CASTVTGGGNTIYF.

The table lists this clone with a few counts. CDR3 nucleotides: TGTGCCAGCAGCTCTGGACAGTTAAATGAAAAACTGTTTTTT. This codes for CASSSGQLNEKLFF. The V call is TRBV5-6, the J call TRBJ1-4; possible D gene TRBD1, 6 bases. Trimming left V 3 bases short and J 5 bases short, with 11 bases between. This CDR3 has 14 amino acids. Germline CDR1 reads SGHDT; CDR2 reads YYEEEE.

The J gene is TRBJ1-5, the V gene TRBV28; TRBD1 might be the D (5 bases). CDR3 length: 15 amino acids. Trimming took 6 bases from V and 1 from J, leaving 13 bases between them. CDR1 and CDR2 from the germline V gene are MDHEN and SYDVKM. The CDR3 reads CASSSYRRSNQPQHF. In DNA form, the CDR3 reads TGTGCCAGCAGCTCCTACAGGCGCAGCAATCAGCCCCAGCATTTT.

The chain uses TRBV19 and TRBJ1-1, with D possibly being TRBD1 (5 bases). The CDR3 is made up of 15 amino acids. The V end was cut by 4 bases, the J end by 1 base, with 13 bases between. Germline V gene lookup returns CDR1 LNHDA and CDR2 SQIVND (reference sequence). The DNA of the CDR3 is TGTGCCAGTAGTACCCGGGGGGTTGGGAACACTGAAGCTTTCTTT. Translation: CASSTRGVGNTEAFF.

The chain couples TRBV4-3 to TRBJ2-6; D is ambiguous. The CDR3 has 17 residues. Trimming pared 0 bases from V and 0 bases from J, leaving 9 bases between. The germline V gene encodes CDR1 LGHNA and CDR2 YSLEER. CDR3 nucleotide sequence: TGCGCCAGCAGCCAAGATGGCCAGGCCTCTGGGGCCAACGTCCTGACTTTC. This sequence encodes CASSQDGQASGANVLTF.

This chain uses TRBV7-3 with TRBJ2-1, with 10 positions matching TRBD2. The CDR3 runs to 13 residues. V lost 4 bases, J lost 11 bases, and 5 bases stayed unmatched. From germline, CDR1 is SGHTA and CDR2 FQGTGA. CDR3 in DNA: TGTGCCAGCAGCTCGACTAGCGGGCTGCAGCAGTTCTTC. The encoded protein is CASSSTSGLQQFF.

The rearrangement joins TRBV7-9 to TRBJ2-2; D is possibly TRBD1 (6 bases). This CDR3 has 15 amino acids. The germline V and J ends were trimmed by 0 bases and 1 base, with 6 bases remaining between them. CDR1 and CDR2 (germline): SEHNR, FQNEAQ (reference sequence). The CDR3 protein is CASSLATGNTGELFF. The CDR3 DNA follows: TGTGCCAGCAGCTTAGCGACAGGGAACACCGGGGAGCTGTTTTTT.

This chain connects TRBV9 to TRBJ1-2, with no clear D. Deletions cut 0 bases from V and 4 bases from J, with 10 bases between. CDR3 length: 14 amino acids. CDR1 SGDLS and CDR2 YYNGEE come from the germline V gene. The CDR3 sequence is CASSVDLESYGYTF. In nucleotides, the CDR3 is TGTGCCAGCAGCGTAGATCTGGAGAGCTATGGCTACACCTTC.

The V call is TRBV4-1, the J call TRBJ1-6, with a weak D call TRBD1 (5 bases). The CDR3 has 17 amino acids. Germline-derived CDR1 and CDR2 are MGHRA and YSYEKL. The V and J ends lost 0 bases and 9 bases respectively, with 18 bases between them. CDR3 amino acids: CASSQEVTGLGGSPLHF. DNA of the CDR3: TGCGCCAGCAGCCAAGAGGTAACAGGCCTCGGGGGTTCACCCCTCCACTTT.

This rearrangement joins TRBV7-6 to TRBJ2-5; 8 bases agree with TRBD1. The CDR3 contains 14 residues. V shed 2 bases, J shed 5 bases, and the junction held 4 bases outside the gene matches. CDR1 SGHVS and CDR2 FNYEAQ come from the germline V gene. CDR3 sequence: CASSLTGGWETQYF. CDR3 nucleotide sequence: TGTGCCAGCAGCTTAACAGGGGGATGGGAGACCCAGTACTTC.

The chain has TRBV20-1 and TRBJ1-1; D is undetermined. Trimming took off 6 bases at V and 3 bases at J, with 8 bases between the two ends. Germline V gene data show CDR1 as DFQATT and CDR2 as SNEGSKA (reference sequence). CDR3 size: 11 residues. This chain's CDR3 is CSAVGDTEAFF. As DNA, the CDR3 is TGCAGTGCCGTGGGAGACACTGAAGCTTTCTTT.

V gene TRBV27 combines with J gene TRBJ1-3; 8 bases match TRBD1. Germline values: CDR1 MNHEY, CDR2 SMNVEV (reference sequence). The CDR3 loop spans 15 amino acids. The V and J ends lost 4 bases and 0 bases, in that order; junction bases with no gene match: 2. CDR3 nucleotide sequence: TGTGCCAGCAGTTCTACAGGGGGCTCTGGAAACACCATATATTTT. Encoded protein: CASSSTGGSGNTIYF.

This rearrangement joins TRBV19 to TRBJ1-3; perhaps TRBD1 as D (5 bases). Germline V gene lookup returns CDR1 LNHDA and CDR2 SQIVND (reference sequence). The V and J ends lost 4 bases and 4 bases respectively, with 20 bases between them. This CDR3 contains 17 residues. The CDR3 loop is CASSTPSPRARGNTIYF. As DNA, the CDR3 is TGTGCCAGTAGTACCCCCTCCCCCAGGGCTCGGGGAAACACCATATATTTT.